Listed here are 21 T cell receptor beta chains from one sample, sequenced in a study of CD8+ T cells in alopecia areata (dated by TCRdb to about 2018). What this sample's time point label stands for: baseline before oral tofacitinib. Library preparation employed the immunoSEQ multiplex PCR assay. For TCR sequencing, RNA was extracted from every sample and reverse transcribed into cDNA to serve as template. TCRdb's version of the immuneACCESS table is confined to in-frame rearrangements and falls short of the full clone set. An unresolved V gene accounts for under half of the shortfall where checked; the remainder is of unknown origin. For this sample the table gives approximately 180,000 clones, of which around 60% were detected only once. In total, the top ten clones hold roughly 14% of the sample. The input for sequencing was CD4+ T cells sorted from blood, taken at week 0. The origin of the receptors is a human donor with alopecia areata.

This clone turned up a few times. The genes are TRBV7-3 and TRBJ2-4; TRBD1 might be the D (7 bases). Per the germline V gene, CDR1 is SGHTA and CDR2 is FQGTGA. Trimming removed 5 bases from V and 3 bases from J, with 17 bases in between. The CDR3 has 16 amino acids. The CDR3, as DNA: TGTGCCAGCAGCAGCCTCAGGGGGGAGGACAAAAACATTCAGTACTTC. Translating gives CASSSLRGEDKNIQYF.

The CDR3 is CASSPRRNEQFF. The CDR3 DNA reads TGTGCCAGCAGTCCCAGACGCAATGAGCAGTTCTTC. The chain recombines TRBV2 with TRBJ2-1; D is undetermined. The V end was cut by 5 bases, the J end by 6 bases, with 8 bases between. The CDR3 sequence is 12 residues long. CDR1 and CDR2 (germline): SNHLY, FYNNEI. Full variable domain (outside the CDR3, taken from reference TRBV2 and TRBJ2-1): EPEVTQTPSHQVTQMGQEVILRCVPISNHLYFYWYRQILGQKVEFLVSFYNNEISEKSEIFDDQFSVERPDGSNFTLKIRSTKLEDSAMYFCASSPRRNEQFFGPGTRLTVL.

In this sample, this clone turned up a few times. The J gene is TRBJ2-5, the V gene TRBV9; possible D gene TRBD2, 6 bases. The CDR3 covers 15 residues. Germline lookup yields CDR1 SGDLS and CDR2 YYNGEE. V was trimmed by 0 bases and J by 1 base, leaving 10 bases between them. In DNA, the CDR3 is TGTGCCAGCAGCGTAGCGGGGGACTCCCAAGAGACCCAGTACTTC. This translates into CASSVAGDSQETQYF.

The V and J genes are TRBV11-2 and TRBJ2-5; tentatively, D is TRBD1 (6 bases). The germline gives CDR1 SGHAT, CDR2 FQNNGV. The V and J ends lost 4 bases and 5 bases respectively, with 11 bases between them. The CDR3 totals 13 residues. CDR3 bases: TGTGCCAGCAGCTCAGGGACACGGGAGACCCAGTACTTC. Translated: CASSSGTRETQYF.

V is TRBV10-3 and J is TRBJ2-3; D is undetermined. The V gene's germline CDR1 is ENHRY and CDR2 SYGVKD. Trimming pared 3 bases from V and 2 bases from J, leaving 6 bases between. CDR3 length equals 13 residues. The CDR3 bases are TGTGCCATCAGTGACAGACTCACAGATACGCAGTATTTT. Translation gives CAISDRLTDTQYF.

The rearrangement joins TRBV29-1 to TRBJ2-1, with TRBD1 identical over 8 bases. This CDR3 spans 15 amino acids. Trimming at V came to 3 bases and at J to 9 bases, leaving 13 bases not matched to a gene. Germline values: CDR1 SQVTM, CDR2 ANQGSEA. In nucleotides, the CDR3 is TGCAGCGTTGAGTCTCCGGGACAGGAGCTCGGTGAGCAGTTCTTC. This codes for CSVESPGQELGEQFF.

This clone is a singleton in its sample. The V gene is TRBV15, the J gene TRBJ2-7; D is perhaps TRBD1 (5 bases). Germline loops: CDR1 LNHNV, CDR2 YYDKDF (reference sequence). CDR3 length equals 16 residues. Trimming left V 0 bases short and J 4 bases short, with 16 bases between. The CDR3 protein is CATSRDLGAGQYEQYF. The CDR3 bases are TGTGCCACCAGCAGAGATCTTGGGGCAGGGCAGTACGAGCAGTACTTC.

The chain employs TRBV7-3 and TRBJ2-1, with TRBD2 as a possible D gene (6 bases). Per the germline V gene, CDR1 is SGHTA and CDR2 is FQGTGA. The V and J ends lost 5 bases and 5 bases respectively, with 10 bases between them. The CDR3 length is 13 residues. Here the CDR3 reads CASSPGTHNEQFF. CDR3 DNA sequence: TGTGCCAGCAGCCCAGGGACTCACAATGAGCAGTTCTTC.

This clone has only a few counts. The chain recombines TRBV10-3 with TRBJ1-5, with D unresolved. V was clipped by 0 bases and J by 6 bases, with 9 bases between them. This CDR3 has 14 amino acids. The V gene's germline CDR1 is ENHRY and CDR2 SYGVKD. CDR3 nucleotide sequence: TGTGCCATCAGTGAGTCAACGAGAGGTCAGCCCCAGCATTTT. Its protein product is CAISESTRGQPQHF.

Concerning this clone itself: The sample has other DNA sequences that encode this CDR3 too. This chain joins TRBV29-1 and TRBJ2-6; tentatively, D is TRBD2 (6 bases). Trimming removed 6 bases at V and 0 bases at J, with 6 bases between. From germline, CDR1 is SQVTM and CDR2 ANQGSEA. The CDR3 consists of 13 residues. The CDR3 is CSVGSSGANVLTF. In nucleotides, the CDR3 is TGCAGCGTCGGGAGCTCTGGGGCCAACGTCCTGACTTTC.

The V gene is TRBV4-2, the J gene TRBJ1-2; the D is unclear. The germline CDR1 and CDR2 sequences are LGHNA and YNFKEQ. V was pared by 4 bases and J by 0 bases, with 9 bases between. This CDR3 contains 14 residues. The DNA for the CDR3 is TGTGCCAGCAGCCCACTCTTACCTAACTATGGCTACACCTTC. Encoded protein: CASSPLLPNYGYTF.

This clone was detected a few times. The genes are TRBV29-1 and TRBJ1-5; D is ambiguous. Germline CDR1 SQVTM, CDR2 ANQGSEA. The ends were cut back, 6 bases at V and 4 bases at J, with 13 bases in the middle. The CDR3 contains 13 residues. The CDR3 spells CSVSRALNQPQHF. Written as DNA, the CDR3 is TGCAGCGTCAGCCGTGCCTTGAATCAGCCCCAGCATTTT. Looking up the rest from reference TRBV29-1 and TRBJ1-5 gives the full variable domain: SAVISQKPSRDICQRGTSLTIQCQVDSQVTMMFWYRQQPGQSLTLIATANQGSEATYESGFVIDKFPISRPNLTFSTLTVSNMSPEDSSIYLCSVSRALNQPQHFGDGTRLSIL.

The rearrangement uses TRBV30 and TRBJ1-2; maybe TRBD1 (5 bases). CDR1 is GTSNPN, CDR2 SVGIG, per germline (reference sequence). V was cut by 1 base and J by 8 bases, with 14 bases left in between. The length of the CDR3 is 13 residues. As DNA, the CDR3 is TGTGCCTGGAGTGCTGGGACCGGTTTCGGCTACACCTTC. It translates to CAWSAGTGFGYTF.

This chain joins TRBV19 and TRBJ2-3, with a tentative D call TRBD2 (6 bases). In germline, CDR1 is LNHDA, CDR2 SQIVND (reference sequence). V was trimmed by 5 bases and J by 2 bases, leaving 17 bases between them. The CDR3 is made up of 16 amino acids. The DNA for the CDR3 is TGTGCCAGTAGTCTTGGGGGGACCACGTCCACAGATACGCAGTATTTT. It codes for CASSLGGTTSTDTQYF.

This rearrangement joins TRBV7-2 to TRBJ2-3; no clear D gene. V lost 5 bases and J 6 bases, leaving 9 bases between the germline ends. Germline lookup yields CDR1 SGHTA and CDR2 FQGNSA. The CDR3 spans 12 residues. In DNA form, the CDR3 reads TGTGCCAGCAGCCGTAAGTGGGATACGCAGTATTTT. Residues: CASSRKWDTQYF.

This clone has a handful of counts. The chain is built from TRBV6-5 and TRBJ1-1; unclear D gene. CDR1 MNHEY and CDR2 SVGAGI come from the germline V gene. V was shortened by 5 bases and J by 5 bases, with 9 bases between the two germline ends. The CDR3 totals 12 residues. CDR3 nucleotides: TGTGCCAGCAGTGACTTTCAGACTGAAGCTTTCTTT. As protein: CASSDFQTEAFF.

Only a few counts were recorded for this clone. This CDR3 is also generated by other DNA sequences in the sample. V is TRBV29-1 and J is TRBJ1-5; D might be TRBD1 (5 bases). Germline V gene lookup returns CDR1 SQVTM and CDR2 ANQGSEA. V lost 4 bases and J lost 4, with 8 bases in between. The CDR3 loop spans 12 amino acids. The CDR3 region has the DNA TGCAGCGTTGGCGGGGGGAATCAGCCCCAGCATTTT. Translating it yields CSVGGGNQPQHF.

This chain links TRBV5-6 with TRBJ2-7; 10 positions match TRBD1. The junction had 6 bases not matched to a gene; V was cut back by 4 bases and J by 2 bases. The CDR3 runs 15 residues. The V gene's germline CDR1 is SGHDT and CDR2 YYEEEE. This chain's CDR3 is CASSIGQGGTYEQYF. The DNA for the CDR3 is TGTGCCAGCAGCATCGGACAGGGGGGAACCTACGAGCAGTACTTC.

This clone has just a few counts. The chain has TRBV30 and TRBJ1-2; D possibly corresponds to TRBD1 (6 bases). CDR1 is GTSNPN, CDR2 SVGIG, per germline (reference sequence). This CDR3 is 13 amino acids long. CDR3 sequence: CASSWDTSYGYTF. The CDR3 DNA follows: TGTGCTTCATCCTGGGACACGAGCTATGGCTACACCTTC. The full variable domain, its missing parts supplied by reference TRBV30 and TRBJ1-2, is SQTIHQWPATLVQPVGSPLSLECTVEGTSNPNLYWYRQAAGRGLQLLFYSVGIGQISSEVPQNLSASRPQDRQFILSSKKLLLSDSGFYLCASSWDTSYGYTFGSGTRLTVV.

V and J are TRBV29-1 and TRBJ1-1; unclear D gene. The CDR3 consists of 13 residues. Per the germline V gene, CDR1 is SQVTM and CDR2 is ANQGSEA. With 5 bases removed from V and 5 bases from J, the gap between germline ends came to 15 bases. CDR3: CSVSPRSDTEAFF. The CDR3, as DNA: TGCAGCGTTTCACCGCGAAGCGATACTGAAGCTTTCTTT.

The chain has TRBV12-5 and TRBJ2-7; D call uncertain. Trimming pared 4 bases from V and 3 bases from J, leaving 10 bases between. Germline values: CDR1 LGHNT, CDR2 FRNRAP. The CDR3 has 13 amino acids. This CDR3 reads CASGSHDIYEQYF. The CDR3, as DNA: TGTGCTAGTGGTTCCCACGACATCTACGAGCAGTACTTC. Full variable domain (rest looked up from reference TRBV12-5 and TRBJ2-7): DARVTQTPRHKVTEMGQEVTMRCQPILGHNTVFWYRQTMMQGLELLAYFRNRAPLDDSGMPKDRFSAEMPDATLATLKIQPSEPRDSAVYFCASGSHDIYEQYFGPGTRLTVT.